The 26 T cell receptor beta chains presented below share a single source sample, sequenced in a study of blood T cell repertoires in COVID-19. Profiled with immunoSEQ multiplex PCR; TCRdb holds only in-frame clones, not every one. Of approximately 25,000 clones in the sample, roughly 74% are singletons; the top ten hold over 6.5%. Sequencing used peripheral blood. These receptors were collected from a man aged 45-60 years with COVID-19, enrolled during active disease.

The rearrangement joins TRBV10-1 to TRBJ2-7, with D uncertain. V lost 0 bases and J lost 7, with 10 bases in between. This CDR3 is built from 13 residues. Germline-derived CDR1 and CDR2 are WNHNN and SYGVQD (reference sequence). CDR3 protein: CASSESVRREQYF. The DNA of the CDR3 is TGCGCCAGCAGTGAGTCGGTCCGTCGGGAGCAGTACTTC.

This clone was observed once. The chain joins TRBV18 to TRBJ2-5, with TRBD2 as a possible D gene (6 bases). V lost 3 bases to trimming and J lost 5 bases, with 16 bases between them. Germline V CDR1 and CDR2: KGHSH, LQKENI. The CDR3 loop spans 15 amino acids. CDR3 sequence (DNA): TGTGCCAGCTCACCGTTCGAGGGAGGAGGGGAGACCCAGTACTTC. Protein sequence: CASSPFEGGGETQYF.

The rearrangement joins TRBV28 to TRBJ1-2; 7 bases align to TRBD1. The CDR3 extends over 14 amino acids. Trimming took 7 bases from V and 6 from J; bases not matched to a gene: 11. Germline CDR1 MDHEN, CDR2 SYDVKM. Here the CDR3 reads CASMGPGGRDGYTF. Here the CDR3 DNA reads TGTGCCAGCATGGGGCCAGGGGGAAGGGATGGCTACACCTTC.

In this sample, this clone turned up once. This rearrangement joins TRBV6-7 to TRBJ1-2, with 8 bases lining up with TRBD1. TRBV6-7 is an ORF for which the function is uncertain. V lost 3 bases and J lost 1; bases outside the gene matches: 4. The length of the CDR3 is 15 residues. Written as DNA, the CDR3 is TGTGCCAGCAGTTATAGACAGGGGATTAACTATGGCTACACCTTC. As protein: CASSYRQGINYGYTF.

V gene TRBV19 combines with J gene TRBJ2-2, with 9 bases fitting TRBD2. CDR3 size: 17 residues. Unmatched junction bases numbered 13, after V lost 6 bases and J lost 5 bases. The germline V gene has CDR1 LNHDA and CDR2 SQIVND (reference sequence). CDR3 region: CASRRGRAGGPTGELFF. The CDR3 DNA sequence: TGTGCCAGTAGGAGGGGAAGAGCGGGAGGCCCTACCGGGGAGCTGTTTTTT.

The chain is built from TRBV9 and TRBJ1-6, with 9 bases fitting TRBD1. The V segment lost 3 bases and the J segment 8 bases; nucleotides outside the gene matches: 6. Germline CDR1 reads SGDLS; CDR2 reads YYNGEE. The CDR3 loop spans 15 amino acids. CDR3 in amino acids: CASSAGQGKDSPLHF. The CDR3 DNA sequence: TGTGCCAGCAGCGCGGGACAGGGAAAAGATTCACCCCTCCACTTT.

This clone was seen a few times. This CDR3 reads CASSPASGYEQYF. In DNA form, the CDR3 reads TGTGCCAGCAGTCCGGCTAGCGGCTACGAGCAGTACTTC. The V gene is TRBV25-1, the J gene TRBJ2-7; 7 bases align to TRBD2. CDR1 is MGHDK and CDR2 is SYGVNS in the germline V gene. The junction had 4 bases not matched to a gene; V was cut back by 5 bases and J by 3 bases. The CDR3 consists of 13 residues.

V gene TRBV6-5 combines with J gene TRBJ1-5, with 8 bases that match TRBD1. The ends lost 4 bases at V and 2 bases at J; junction bases unmatched: 4. Per germline, CDR1 MNHEY and CDR2 SVGAGI. The CDR3 loop spans 15 amino acids. The CDR3 nucleotides are TGTGCCAGCAGTTTTACGACAGGGGGCAATCAGCCCCAGCATTTT. Residues: CASSFTTGGNQPQHF.

This chain uses TRBV5-1 with TRBJ2-6; D is perhaps TRBD1 (6 bases). Trimming left V 4 bases short and J 4 bases short, with 15 bases between. Germline V CDR1 and CDR2: SGHRS, YFSETQ. The CDR3 is 16 amino acids. The CDR3 DNA follows: TGCGCCAGCAGCCAACGACAGGTTTCAGGGGCCAACGTCCTGACTTTC. Translated, it gives CASSQRQVSGANVLTF.

V is TRBV20-1 and J is TRBJ2-1; TRBD2 matches 10 bases. Per the germline V gene, CDR1 is DFQATT and CDR2 is SNEGSKA (reference sequence). CDR3 length: 15 residues. The junction had 13 bases not matched to a gene; V was cut back by 3 bases and J by 11 bases. The CDR3 DNA reads TGCAGTGCTAGTACTTGGAGACTAGCGGGTAGGAAGCAGTTCTTC. It yields the protein CSASTWRLAGRKQFF.

This clone has a handful of counts. The V call is TRBV19, the J call TRBJ2-1; TRBD2 is a possible D gene (6 bases). CDR1 is LNHDA and CDR2 is SQIVND in the germline V gene (reference sequence). The V and J ends lost 9 bases and 4 bases respectively, with 13 bases between them. CDR3 length: 13 residues. This CDR3 reads CASDISGYNEQFF. In nucleotides, the CDR3 is TGTGCCAGCGATATTAGCGGTTACAATGAGCAGTTCTTC.

The gene calls are TRBV30 and TRBJ2-7; 10 bases agree with TRBD2. This CDR3 region has 14 residues. Germline CDR1 is GTSNPN and CDR2 is SVGIG (reference sequence). Trimming cost V 1 base and J 3 bases; bases outside gene matches: 3. CDR3 protein: CAWSDGLADYEQYF. In DNA form, the CDR3 reads TGTGCCTGGAGTGATGGACTAGCGGACTACGAGCAGTACTTC.

This clone came up once. The chain joins TRBV27 to TRBJ1-1, with 7 bases lining up with TRBD1. Germline V gene lookup returns CDR1 MNHEY and CDR2 SMNVEV (reference sequence). V shed 5 bases and J 1 base; nucleotides not matched to a gene: 7. The CDR3 extends over 15 amino acids. CDR3 coding DNA: TGTGCCAGCAGTCAGAGACAGGGCGCGAACACTGAAGCTTTCTTT. Protein: CASSQRQGANTEAFF.

The chain recombines TRBV6-5 with TRBJ1-2; 10 bases align to TRBD1. Unmatched junction bases numbered 6, after V lost 5 bases and J lost 6 bases. This CDR3 is 14 amino acids long. Germline lookup yields CDR1 MNHEY and CDR2 SVGAGI. The CDR3 coding sequence is TGTGCCAGCAGTATGGACAGGGGGAAGGATGGCTACACCTTC. This codes for CASSMDRGKDGYTF.

This rearrangement joins TRBV6-5 to TRBJ2-7, with TRBD1 matching over 11 bases. The CDR3 spans 16 residues. V shed 0 bases and J 6 bases; nucleotides not matched to a gene: 7. The germline gives CDR1 MNHEY, CDR2 SVGAGI. The chain's CDR3 is CASSYSSGQGVLEQYF. CDR3 sequence (DNA): TGTGCCAGCAGTTACTCTTCGGGACAGGGGGTTCTCGAGCAGTACTTC.

This chain links TRBV12-2 with TRBJ2-7; the table names TRBD2, a call not compared with the DNA. TRBV12-2 is a listed pseudogene. The CDR3 runs 14 residues. For the CDR3, the DNA is TGTGCAAGTCGCGCCCGGGACTATACCTACGAGCAGTACTTC. It codes for CASRARDYTYEQYF.

The CDR3 region is CASSSGLAGVTDTQYF. The CDR3 coding sequence is TGTGCCAGCAGCTCCGGACTAGCGGGAGTCACAGATACGCAGTATTTT. J is TRBJ2-3 and V is TRBV7-9; 13 nucleotides agree with TRBD2. J lost 2 bases, V lost 4 bases, and 3 bases had no gene match. Germline V gene lookup returns CDR1 SEHNR and CDR2 FQNEAQ (reference sequence). The CDR3 contains 16 residues.

This chain uses TRBV19 with TRBJ1-4, with D perhaps TRBD1 (5 bases). The CDR3 length is 14 residues. Trimming left V 7 bases short and J 8 bases short, with 17 bases between. Germline CDR1 is LNHDA and CDR2 is SQIVND (reference sequence). This chain's CDR3 is CASNAGTGGEKLFF. CDR3 DNA sequence: TGTGCCAGTAACGCCGGGACGGGGGGAGAAAAACTGTTTTTT.

Note on this clone: Other DNA sequences in the sample encode the same CDR3. The chain combines TRBV11-2 with TRBJ1-5; TRBD1 matches 7 bases. The CDR3 totals 15 residues. Germline-derived CDR1 and CDR2 are SGHAT and FQNNGV. Unmatched junction bases numbered 5, after V lost 5 bases and J lost 1 base. CDR3 in amino acids: CASSPNRGSNQPQHF. CDR3 nucleotide sequence: TGTGCCAGCAGCCCAAACAGGGGAAGCAATCAGCCCCAGCATTTT.

In its sample, this clone was seen once. The chain couples TRBV7-2 to TRBJ2-7; maybe TRBD1 (6 bases). The CDR3 length is 12 residues. Deletions cut 3 bases from V and 6 bases from J, with 9 bases between. Germline V gene data show CDR1 as SGHTA and CDR2 as FQGNSA. CDR3 coding DNA: TGTGCCAGCAGCTTTCCAGGGGCCGAGCAGTACTTC. Translation gives CASSFPGAEQYF.

This clone was counted between two and nine times. J is TRBJ2-1 and V is TRBV29-1; 7 bases fit TRBD1. CDR3 length equals 15 residues. Germline CDR1 and CDR2: SQVTM and ANQGSEA. The J segment lost 9 bases and the V segment lost 7 bases, leaving 18 bases of the junction unmatched. DNA of the CDR3: TGCAGCGCCCTTCAACAGGGGATGGGACAAGGTGAGCAGTTCTTC. Its translation: CSALQQGMGQGEQFF.

CDR3 sequence reads: CASSQDHRANYGYTF. The CDR3 region has the DNA TGTGCCAGCAGCCAAGATCACAGGGCCAACTATGGCTACACCTTC. The chain couples TRBV3-1 (or the pseudogene TRBV3-2) to TRBJ1-2, with D possibly being TRBD1 (6 bases). The CDR3 runs to 15 residues. Per germline, CDR1 LGHDT and CDR2 YNNKEL (reference sequence). Trimming removed 0 bases from V and 2 bases from J, with 10 bases in between.

V usage is TRBV3-1 (or the pseudogene TRBV3-2) and J usage is TRBJ1-1, with 7 bases lining up with TRBD1. The CDR3 extends over 16 amino acids. J was trimmed by 1 base and V by 3 bases; bases with no gene match: 8. Germline V gene lookup returns CDR1 LGHDT and CDR2 YNNKEL (reference sequence). This chain's CDR3 is CASSQPPWTGNTEAFF. The CDR3 DNA follows: TGTGCCAGCAGCCAGCCACCCTGGACAGGGAACACTGAAGCTTTCTTT.

The chain employs TRBV18 and TRBJ1-6, with D perhaps matching TRBD1 (5 bases). CDR1 KGHSH and CDR2 LQKENI come from the germline V gene. This CDR3 has 15 amino acids. The germline V and J ends were trimmed by 2 bases and 8 bases, with 13 bases remaining between them. CDR3 bases: TGTGCCAGCTCACCATCCGGGACTAAAGATTCACCCCTCCACTTT. Its translation: CASSPSGTKDSPLHF.

This chain links TRBV5-1 with TRBJ2-5; 11 bases match TRBD1. The CDR3 sequence is 15 residues long. From germline, CDR1 is SGHRS and CDR2 YFSETQ. V shed 4 bases, J shed 1 base, and the junction held 3 bases outside the gene matches. DNA for the CDR3: TGCGCCAGCAGCCTCGGACAGGGGGCCCAAGAGACCCAGTACTTC. Amino acids: CASSLGQGAQETQYF.

The chain uses TRBV6-1 and TRBJ2-6, with D perhaps TRBD1 (5 bases). CDR3 size: 19 residues. Germline loops: CDR1 MNHNS, CDR2 SASEGT. V lost 2 bases and J 2 bases, leaving 19 bases between the germline ends. The CDR3 region is CASSETWSGLTAGANVLTF. The CDR3 nucleotides are TGTGCCAGCAGTGAAACCTGGTCAGGGTTGACTGCTGGGGCCAACGTCCTGACTTTC.